Following are 15 T cell receptor beta chains from one sample sequenced in a study of shared clonotypes between healthy human individuals. CD45RO-negative CD8 cells positively selected for CCR7 made up the naive population, which excluded terminally differentiated effector memory CD45RA+ cells. TCRdb keeps only in-frame clones here, not all; method: immunoSEQ multiplex PCR. The sample includes nearly 600,000 clones, around 95% of them seen just once. Sequencing was done on a sample of naive CD8+ T cells sorted from blood. These receptors were obtained from a woman aged 25 to 39 in good health.

The V call is TRBV19, the J call TRBJ2-7, with D possibly matching TRBD2 (6 bases). Looked up from germline, CDR1 is LNHDA and CDR2 is SQIVND (reference sequence). V lost 1 base and J 6 bases, leaving 10 bases between the germline ends. This CDR3 contains 13 residues. CDR3 region: CASSIGERVEQYF. The CDR3 region has the DNA TGTGCCAGTAGTATAGGAGAGCGGGTCGAGCAGTACTTC.

This clone was recorded once. The chain carries TRBV15 and TRBJ1-5; D gene uncertain. V was trimmed by 0 bases and J by 5 bases, leaving 8 bases between them. There are 14 residues in the CDR3. Germline V gene lookup returns CDR1 LNHNV and CDR2 YYDKDF (reference sequence). The CDR3 spells CATSRDNGDQPQHF. The CDR3 DNA is TGTGCCACCAGCAGAGATAATGGGGATCAGCCCCAGCATTTT.

As to this clone: The same CDR3 also results from other DNA sequences found in this sample. In nucleotides, the CDR3 is TGTGCCAGCAGCCAAGTAACAGATACGCAGTATTTT. It specifies CASSQVTDTQYF. V gene TRBV14 combines with J gene TRBJ2-3, with D unclear. Trimming took 1 base from V and 3 from J, leaving 2 bases between them. The CDR3 runs to 12 residues. Germline V CDR1 and CDR2: SGHDN, FVKESK.

The gene calls are TRBV9 and TRBJ2-5; TRBD2 agrees at 8 bases. From germline, CDR1 is SGDLS and CDR2 YYNGEE. The CDR3 extends over 19 amino acids. With 0 bases clipped from V and 5 bases from J, the junction kept 18 bases outside the gene matches. CDR3 loop: CASSVELVGAGAILETQYF. As DNA, the CDR3 is TGTGCCAGCAGCGTAGAATTGGTGGGAGCGGGAGCAATACTGGAGACCCAGTACTTC.

This clone occurred once. The chain combines TRBV5-4 with TRBJ2-1, with TRBD1 matching over 9 bases. V was pared by 2 bases and J by 8 bases, with 2 bases of the junction left unmatched. This CDR3 is 13 amino acids long. The germline CDR1 and CDR2 sequences are SGHNT and YYREEE (reference sequence). CDR3 coding DNA: TGTGCCAGCAGCTTACAGGGGGCACATGAGCAGTTCTTC. Translation: CASSLQGAHEQFF.

Comments on this clone: This same CDR3 is encoded by further DNA sequences in the sample. The rearrangement joins TRBV5-4 to TRBJ2-1; D uncertain. Trimming took off 4 bases at V and 7 bases at J, with 6 bases between the two ends. The CDR3 covers 11 residues. In germline, CDR1 is SGHNT, CDR2 YYREEE (reference sequence). CDR3 bases: TGTGCCAGCAGCCTCCTTAATGAGCAGTTCTTC. Its translation is CASSLLNEQFF.

The V call is TRBV28, the J call TRBJ1-1, with D uncertain. V was trimmed by 2 bases and J by 7 bases, leaving 17 bases between them. Germline CDR1 reads MDHEN; CDR2 reads SYDVKM. This CDR3 is built from 15 residues. The CDR3 nucleotides read TGTGCCAGCAGTTTAGAGGTGGCGGGGATGGGTGAAGCTTTCTTT. Translation: CASSLEVAGMGEAFF.

The chain carries TRBV7-8 and TRBJ1-6; no reliable D call. The germline gives CDR1 SGHVS, CDR2 FQNEAQ. V lost 5 bases and J lost 9, with 8 bases in between. The CDR3 is 12 residues long. Here the CDR3 DNA reads TGTGCCAGCAGCCCCGGTCCTTCACCCCTCCACTTT. It is translated as CASSPGPSPLHF.

The gene calls are TRBV10-3 and TRBJ2-7; 8 nucleotides agree with TRBD2. V shed 0 bases, J shed 0 bases, and the junction held 4 bases outside the gene matches. The CDR3 extends over 16 amino acids. The V gene's germline CDR1 is ENHRY and CDR2 SYGVKD. CDR3 bases: TGTGCCATCAGTGAGTCGAATAGCGGGACCTCCTACGAGCAGTACTTC. This sequence encodes CAISESNSGTSYEQYF.

V and J are TRBV4-1 and TRBJ2-2; D perhaps matches TRBD2 (5 bases). V was trimmed by 4 bases and J by 6 bases, leaving 12 bases between them. This CDR3 is built from 14 residues. Germline V gene data show CDR1 as MGHRA and CDR2 as YSYEKL. CDR3: CASSPRGGAGELFF. The CDR3 coding sequence is TGCGCCAGCAGCCCCCGGGGTGGGGCCGGGGAGCTGTTTTTT.

The chain recombines TRBV5-1 with TRBJ2-7; 9 bases map to TRBD1. This CDR3 region has 16 residues. V dropped 4 bases and J dropped 2; count of bases not matched to a gene: 10. Germline V lookup: CDR1 SGHRS, CDR2 YFSETQ. Here the CDR3 reads CASSAKGDRETYEQYF. The CDR3 coding sequence is TGCGCCAGCAGCGCCAAGGGGGACAGGGAAACCTACGAGCAGTACTTC.

About this clone itself: At one boundary the junction diverges from the germline segment, which might be a read error. This rearrangement joins TRBV7-2 to TRBJ2-7, with 8 bases aligning to TRBD1. Germline V gene sequence: CDR1 SGHTA, CDR2 FQGNSA. CDR3 length equals 14 residues. This CDR3 is CASSFYRGSFEQYF. DNA for the CDR3: TGTGCCAGCAGTTTTTACAGGGGGTCCTTCGAGCAGTACTTC.

The chain uses TRBV7-9 and TRBJ2-7; 10 nucleotides line up with TRBD2. Trimming cost V 6 bases and J 5 bases; bases outside gene matches: 13. Germline loops: CDR1 SEHNR, CDR2 FQNEAQ (reference sequence). The CDR3 is 16 residues long. In DNA, the CDR3 is TGTGCCAGCAGGGTAACCGGGACTAGCGAAACCAACGAGCAGTACTTC. Translated: CASRVTGTSETNEQYF.

The chain recombines TRBV4-1 with TRBJ2-1, with D perhaps given as TRBD1 or TRBD2 (5 bases each). CDR3 size: 11 residues. V was cut by 3 bases and J by 10 bases, with 7 bases left in between. CDR1 is MGHRA and CDR2 is YSYEKL in the germline V gene. DNA of the CDR3: TGCGCCAGCAGCCATTGGGGGGAGCAGTTCTTC. Translating it yields CASSHWGEQFF.

The chain carries TRBV5-5 and TRBJ2-7, with 10 bases lining up with TRBD2. Germline lookup yields CDR1 SGHKS and CDR2 YYEKEE (reference sequence). The CDR3 consists of 15 residues. V gave up 5 bases and J gave up 0 bases; unmatched junction bases: 5. The CDR3, as DNA: TGTGCCAGCAGACCTAGCGGGGGAGGCTCCTACGAGCAGTACTTC. Translated, it gives CASRPSGGGSYEQYF. Based on the CDR3 plus reference TRBV5-5 and TRBJ2-7, the full variable domain is DAGVTQSPTHLIKTRGQQVTLRCSPISGHKSVSWYQQVLGQGPQFIFQYYEKEERGRGNFPDRFSARQFPNYSSELNVNALLLGDSALYLCASRPSGGGSYEQYFGPGTRLTVT.